What follows describes a single TCR beta chain. This specimen belongs to a study of blood T cell repertoires in COVID-19. Data came from immunoSEQ multiplex PCR; TCRdb stores just in-frame clones and leaves some out. The sample includes roughly 570,000 clones, roughly nine tenths of them seen just once. The CDR3 length is 15 residues. With 1 base clipped from V and 6 bases from J, the junction kept 8 bases outside the gene matches. CDR1 SGHDN and CDR2 FVKESK come from the germline V gene. The material sequenced was peripheral blood. V usage is TRBV14 and J usage is TRBJ1-2; 7 bases are shared with TRBD1. This clonotype was obtained from a woman between 45 and 65 years old with COVID-19, enrolled during active disease. CDR3 sequence reads: CASSQVQGGTDGYTF. The CDR3, as DNA: TGTGCCAGCAGCCAAGTCCAAGGGGGCACGGATGGCTACACCTTC.